The clone carrying this T cell receptor beta chain was counted ten times or more. What it binds is unknown. The data are from a study of blood T cells in healthy people across ages. General study results and limits: A conclusive naive versus antigen-experienced comparison was prevented by the unsorted PBMCs.

Each sample had at least 6 million PBMCs isolated. Total RNA, at least 6 micrograms per sample, was extracted from PBMCs. CDR1 is KGHSH, CDR2 LQKENI, per germline. V was pared by 2 bases and J by 2 bases, with 6 bases between. The CDR3 runs 13 residues. A second PCR, run for roughly 7 to 12 cycles, used a sample-barcoded 5' primer plus a J-beta primer mix. One entry per CDR3 protein, called by TCRdb with MiXCR from the 5' RACE reads. The table has 850,000 to 1,000,000 distinct CDR3 sequences, around 46% seen once. Sequencing was done on a sample of blood. The clonotype originates from a young man in good health. The chain carries TRBV18 and TRBJ1-2; unclear D gene. The CDR3 sequence: CASSPAGNYGYTF. For the CDR3, the DNA is TGTGCCAGCTCACCAGCGGGGAACTATGGCTACACCTTC.